This TCR beta chain appears in the sequencing data of a study of T cells and copy number aberrations in small-cell lung cancer (dated by TCRdb to about 2021). About the full investigation: To relate T cell metrics to mutations and copy number aberrations, the same tumor regions underwent both TCR repertoire sequencing and whole-exome sequencing. Tumor TCR data were available for over 16 patients, and under 15 patients had TCR data from both tumor and normal tissue.

The donors were limited-stage small-cell lung cancer patients whose surgical resection took place in Hangzhou, China, between about 2008 and 2021. Every donor underwent upfront surgery with no preoperative chemotherapy or radiotherapy, and no donor received immunotherapy either before or after surgery. In the sequenced cohort of 15 to 20 patients, every patient was either a smoker or a heavy second-hand smoker. Adjacent normal lung was collected at least 2 cm from the tumor margin and was confirmed morphologically free of malignant cells by two pathologists. Multi-region TCR-beta sequencing of resected limited-stage small-cell lung cancers and of tumor-adjacent lung tissue was performed to characterize T cell repertoire heterogeneity. Genomic DNA was extracted from FFPE tissue using the AllPrep DNA/RNA FFPE Kit (Qiagen). A note on this clone: Its antigen is currently not known. Per-nucleotide qualities are absent, and no much larger clonotype sits a single base away.

What the work shows at the level of the full study, not this receptor alone: Every specimen was formalin-fixed paraffin-embedded tissue, a material known to introduce sequencing artifacts. The study was limited by a small sample size because surgical resection is uncommon in small-cell lung cancer, and validation of the findings is required. Lower T-cell density, richness and clonality were observed in tumors than in adjacent lung tissue, although the difference in density was not significant.

The immunoSEQ hsTCRB Kit, with multiplexed V- and J-gene primers, was used to amplify TCR-beta CDR3 regions from genomic DNA. Unique DNA barcodes were added in a second PCR, and the samples were pooled together with one negative control and one positive control. An Illumina MiSeq running a 150-cycle paired-end protocol was used to sequence the pooled TCR-beta libraries. The paper's processing steps were these. Adaptive Biotechnologies processed the raw sequencing data into a report containing normalized, annotated TCR-beta repertoires. To compute T-cell density, TCR-beta templates were normalized to usable DNA, with usable DNA estimated through amplification of housekeeping genes. Richness was the count of unique rearrangements, and clonality was defined as 1 minus Pielou's evenness. The table was pulled from immuneACCESS by TCRdb, which kept in-frame rearrangements only. Such tables lose some clones; where checked, under half of the loss comes from unresolved V genes, and the rest has no known cause. From that table come the V and J calls and clone size; the DNA was used to work out D and trimming. The sample records 9,400 or so clones, 60% to 80% of which are singletons. The top ten constitute approximately 32% of the sample.

V has 4 bases trimmed and J has 5 bases trimmed; junction bases matching no gene number 7. From the germline V gene, CDR1 is SNHLY and CDR2 is FYNNEI. CDR3 length: 16 amino acids, cysteine to phenylalanine. The kept DNA is CDR3 alone, 48 bases in frame from the first base. The material sequenced was normal tissue next to the tumor. The V and J genes are TRBV2 and TRBJ2-5; 13 junctional bases match TRBD2. This TCR was recovered from a man aged 55-75 years with small cell lung cancer. The nucleotides read TGTGCCAGCAGTGCCCGGACTAGCGGGAGCTATGAGACCCAGTACTTC. It specifies CASSARTSGSYETQYF.